This TCR beta chain appears in the sequencing data of a study of blood T cell repertoires in COVID-19. Study overall: T cells, B-cell-depleted T cells, or PBMCs provided the cDNA or gDNA that served as material.

Trimming left V 3 bases short and J 6 bases short, with 18 bases between. The germline V gene has CDR1 LGHNA and CDR2 YSLEER. The CDR3 has 15 residues. Libraries were prepared by immunoSEQ multiplex PCR; TCRdb keeps only in-frame clonotypes and omits some of them. The sample lists about 300,000 clones, approximately 92% occurring once. Everyone who took part was about 18 to 90 years old, and they came from fewer than 25 US areas. Cohorts were assigned according to the clinical history that participants reported. Before being deemed recovered, Cohort 3 donors had two negative PCRs, clearance, or symptom resolution.

Sequencing input: PBMCs or T cells enriched from blood (not recorded which). The origin of this receptor is a woman under 40 who had recovered from COVID-19. This chain uses TRBV4-3 with TRBJ2-7, with D maybe TRBD1 (6 bases). The CDR3, as DNA: TGCGCCAGCAGCCAGACTCGGGACACCATTTCCGAGCAGTACTTC. Its protein is CASSQTRDTISEQYF.